This record covers a single T cell receptor (beta chain). This sample was taken from a study of blood T cell repertoires in COVID-19. On the study more broadly: From the United States, Italy and Spain came samples of acute and convalescent COVID-19. Sample material is recorded as cDNA or gDNA derived from T cells, B-cell-depleted T cells, or PBMCs.

CDR1 is SGHTS, CDR2 YDEGEE, per germline. The CDR3 contains 17 residues. With V trimmed by 2 bases and J by 1 base, 8 bases remained unmatched. Methods used by the authors: Nucleated cell number was recorded as an estimate derived from reference gene primer amplification. The repertoire was sequenced with immunoSEQ multiplex PCR; TCRdb's copy has only in-frame clones and lacks some. The DNA was the basis for D and trimming; V, J and clone size are from that table. The table lists more than 80,000 clones, 60% to 80% of them singletons. This sequence originates from a human donor with acute or convalescent COVID-19. The donor label of this sample is uncertain. The genes are TRBV5-8 and TRBJ2-5, with 10 bases lining up with TRBD2. The sample comprised peripheral blood. The CDR3 DNA sequence: TGTGCCAGCAGCTTCGGTCGAAAGCGGGGGGGCCAAGAGACCCAGTACTTC. It is translated as CASSFGRKRGGQETQYF.